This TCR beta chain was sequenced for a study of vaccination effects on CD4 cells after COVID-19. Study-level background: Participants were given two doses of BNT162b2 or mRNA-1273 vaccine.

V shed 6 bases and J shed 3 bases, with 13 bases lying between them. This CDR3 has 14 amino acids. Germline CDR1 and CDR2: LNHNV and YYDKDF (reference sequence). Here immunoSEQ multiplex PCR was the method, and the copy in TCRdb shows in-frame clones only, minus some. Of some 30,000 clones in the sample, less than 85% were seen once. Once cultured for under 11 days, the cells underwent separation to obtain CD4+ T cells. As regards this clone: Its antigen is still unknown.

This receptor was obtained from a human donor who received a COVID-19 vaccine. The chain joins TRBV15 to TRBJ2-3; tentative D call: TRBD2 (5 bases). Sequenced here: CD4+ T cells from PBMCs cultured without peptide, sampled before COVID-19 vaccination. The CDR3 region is CATSRGRGTDTQYF. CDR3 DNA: TGTGCCACCAGTCGAGGAAGAGGGACAGATACGCAGTATTTT.